This T cell receptor beta chain was obtained from a study of blood T cell repertoires in COVID-19. Study summary: Some COVID-19 samples were acute and others convalescent; all came from the United States, Italy and Spain. The cDNA or gDNA used as material had been derived from T cells, B-cell-depleted T cells, or PBMCs.

Original analysis: Reference gene primer amplification gave nucleated cell count estimates. Sequenced by immunoSEQ multiplex PCR; TCRdb stores in-frame clones only, minus some. V and J calls plus clone size are reproduced from that table; the DNA served to infer D and trimming. The sample shows under 250,000 clones, 65% to 90% of them seen only once. The germline gives CDR1 MDHEN, CDR2 SYDVKM. The CDR3 covers 13 residues. Trimming pared 7 bases from V and 0 bases from J, leaving 7 bases between. The sequence was collected from a man in his forties or fifties with active or convalescent COVID-19. The V and J genes are TRBV28 and TRBJ2-1; no clear D. Sequencing was performed on peripheral blood. DNA for the CDR3: TGTGCCAGCATGGGCTCCTCCTACAATGAGCAGTTCTTC. Encoded protein: CASMGSSYNEQFF.